The clone carrying this TCR beta chain was counted ten times or more. All of the isolated RNA was reverse transcribed, so expressed TCRB transcripts were sequenced. Sequencing was performed with immunoSEQ multiplex PCR; in TCRdb, only in-frame clones are kept and a portion is missing. The sample contains hundreds of thousands of clones, 15% to 17% of which appear only once. The data derive from a study of beta chain features in type 1 diabetes. Germline CDR1 and CDR2: PRHDT and FYEKMQ (reference sequence). The CDR3 has 14 amino acids. J gave up 0 bases and V 6 bases, and 4 bases lay outside the gene matches.

The chain has TRBV13 and TRBJ2-7, with 8 nucleotides matching TRBD1. The sequencing sample was made of naive CD4+ T cells from blood. This receptor was taken from a man younger than 35 in good health. The CDR3 here is CASRRDRYSYEQYF. The CDR3 nucleotides are TGTGCCAGCAGAAGGGACAGGTACTCCTACGAGCAGTACTTC. Full variable domain (remainder filled in from reference TRBV13 and TRBJ2-7): AAGVIQSPRHLIKEKRETATLKCYPIPRHDTVYWYQQGPGQDPQFLISFYEKMQSDKGSIPDRFSAQQFSDYHSELNMSSLELGDSALYFCASRRDRYSYEQYFGPGTRLTVT.